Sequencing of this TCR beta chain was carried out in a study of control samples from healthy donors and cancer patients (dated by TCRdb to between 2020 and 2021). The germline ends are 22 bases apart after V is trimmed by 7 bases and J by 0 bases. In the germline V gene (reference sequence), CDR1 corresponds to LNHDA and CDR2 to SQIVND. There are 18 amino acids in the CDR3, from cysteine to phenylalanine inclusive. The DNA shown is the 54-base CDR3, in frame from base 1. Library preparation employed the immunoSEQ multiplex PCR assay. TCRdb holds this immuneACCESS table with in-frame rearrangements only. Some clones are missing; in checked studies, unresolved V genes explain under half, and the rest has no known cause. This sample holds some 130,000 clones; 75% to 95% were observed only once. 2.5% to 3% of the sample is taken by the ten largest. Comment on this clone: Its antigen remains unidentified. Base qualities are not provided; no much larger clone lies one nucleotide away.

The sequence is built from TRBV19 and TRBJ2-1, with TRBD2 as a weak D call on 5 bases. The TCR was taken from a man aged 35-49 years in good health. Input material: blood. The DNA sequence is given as TGTGCCAGTAAAGCCCCTAGCCCGGACGCCCACTCCTACAATGAGCAGTTCTTC. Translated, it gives CASKAPSPDAHSYNEQFF.